Listed below are T cell receptor beta chains from one sample, sequenced in a study of T cells after yellow fever vaccination. TCRdb recomputed calls from the 5' RACE reads with MiXCR, one row per CDR3 protein. The sample carries approximately 58,000 distinct CDR3 sequences, around 6.1% recorded once. The sample consisted of PBMCs, either bulk or a sorted T-cell subset (CD4+, CD8+, memory, or dextramer-sorted; not recorded which), taken on the day of the yellow fever booster vaccination. The receptor set was obtained from a man aged 18-30 years who received the YFV17D yellow fever vaccine. The CDR3 runs from the conserved cysteine through the conserved F or W. The D gene is left open where the match is weak. Clone size, where shown, is once, few, many, or a class for clones that have expanded.

V gene: TRBV29-1
J gene: TRBJ2-5
D gene: -
clone size: many
CDR3 protein: CSSGWAAETQYF
CDR3 DNA: TGCAGCTCTGGTTGGGCGGCTGAGACCCAGTACTTC

V gene: TRBV7-8
J gene: TRBJ2-2
D gene: -
clone size: many
CDR3 protein: CASFSTWIGTGELFF
CDR3 DNA: TGTGCCAGCTTTTCCACCTGGATTGGTACCGGGGAGCTGTTTTTT

V gene: TRBV12-3/TRBV12-4
J gene: TRBJ1-4
D gene: TRBD1
clone size: -
CDR3 protein: CASTGQGGEKLFF
CDR3 DNA: TGTGCCAGCACCGGACAGGGTGGTGAAAAACTGTTTTTT

V gene: TRBV4-1
J gene: TRBJ1-2
D gene: -
clone size: few
CDR3 protein: CASSQPNYGYTF
CDR3 DNA: TGCGCCAGCAGCCAGCCTAACTATGGCTACACCTTC

V gene: TRBV5-6
J gene: TRBJ2-5
D gene: TRBD2
clone size: -
CDR3 protein: CASSLDTSGGGETQYF
CDR3 DNA: TGTGCCAGCAGCTTGGACACCAGCGGGGGGGGAGAGACCCAGTACTTC

V gene: TRBV7-6
J gene: TRBJ1-1
D gene: -
clone size: many
CDR3 protein: CASSLVMNTEAFF
CDR3 DNA: TGTGCCAGCAGCTTAGTCATGAACACTGAAGCTTTCTTT

V gene: TRBV25-1
J gene: TRBJ2-3
D gene: -
clone size: -
CDR3 protein: CASSEYRGNTDTQYF
CDR3 DNA: TGTGCCAGCAGTGAATATAGGGGGAACACAGATACGCAGTATTTT

V gene: TRBV5-4
J gene: TRBJ2-1
D gene: TRBD1
clone size: few
CDR3 protein: CASSTGQYNEQFF
CDR3 DNA: TGTGCCAGCAGCACGGGACAGTACAATGAGCAGTTCTTC

V gene: TRBV11-2
J gene: TRBJ2-7
D gene: -
clone size: many
CDR3 protein: CASSLVQGEQYF
CDR3 DNA: TGTGCCAGCAGCTTAGTTCAGGGCGAGCAGTACTTC

V gene: TRBV29-1
J gene: TRBJ1-2
D gene: -
clone size: few
CDR3 protein: CSVIQPNYGYTF
CDR3 DNA: TGCAGCGTGATACAGCCCAACTATGGCTACACCTTC